This T cell receptor (beta chain) was obtained from a study of human T cells and chemical hapten exposure (dated by TCRdb to the early 2020s). Background for the entire study: Libraries were pooled for sequencing, and per-sample TCR yields varied mainly because of small differences in library volumes within the pool. Peripheral blood TCR repertoire changes were tracked in vivo in alopecia patients during primary and secondary sensitization to the hapten diphenylcyclopropenone (DPC). For every blood RNA sample, sequencing covered both the TCR alpha and TCR beta chains. Results the study describes overall, beyond this receptor: DPC sensitization did not change the number of TCRs with a frequency above 1 in 1000, and there was no evidence of changes in global repertoire structure. Repeated subsampling changed both the strength of the expansion versus patch-test correlation and the threshold at which the correlation became significant.

Deletion took 2 bases off V and 2 bases off J, with a span of 30 bases between the germline ends. The CDR3 starts with the cysteine, ends with the phenylalanine, and has 21 residues. Of all the DNA, just the CDR3 is kept, 63 bases in frame from base 1. The CDR1 and CDR2 encoded by the germline V gene (reference sequence) are LGHDT and YNNKEL. Libraries came from 5' RACE. Sequenced using an Illumina MiSeq. During library preparation, unique molecular identifiers were attached to individual cDNA molecules so that TCRs could be counted in a quantitative, reproducible way. Regarding the original processing steps: A median of roughly 99,000 TCRs per sample was observed, with a range of about 20,000 to 700,000. The Decombinator software suite was used to annotate V, J and CDR3 in the TCR reads. For the PS versus PT1 abundance plots, all samples were subsampled to the same number of TCRs (28,000). TCRs were defined as expanded if absent before sensitization and observed at least eight times at the 2-week time point. In-frame beta chains were kept once TCRdb had trimmed the public reads at Q25 with fastp and called clones with MiXCR. Rows with a matching CDR3 protein are joined into one entry that keeps the most common DNA and genes. These V and J calls are TCRdb output, not the study's own analysis. Within this sample are about 80,000 distinct CDR3 sequences, with roughly 8% of them counted one time only. The ten largest clonotypes hold about 2.2% of the sample.

This clonotype has only a few counts. Its specific antigen is unknown. Qualities for individual bases were not recorded, and no much larger clone is one base off. Total RNA was extracted from unfractionated whole blood collected in Tempus Blood RNA tubes. About 5 healthy volunteers served as TCR sequencing controls and were bled at day 0, 2 weeks and 6 weeks. The sequence derives from a male donor in good health. The V and J segments used are TRBV3-1 and TRBJ1-2, with no reliable assignment of the D segment. The nucleotide sequence reads TGTGCCAGCAGCCAATCCGAAAAACATGCATTTTCGCGTAAGGTCAACTATGGCTACACCTTC. Its protein product is CASSQSEKHAFSRKVNYGYTF.